This T cell receptor (beta chain) was captured by sequencing in a study of cytomegalovirus exposure and HLA in healthy donors. Germline CDR1 is SGHTA and CDR2 is FQGTGA. The CDR3 contains 15 residues. V was cut by 1 base and J by 0 bases, with 6 bases left in between. The PCR contained 60 Vbeta and 13 Jbeta primers. The table came from immunoSEQ multiplex PCR; TCRdb's copy has only in-frame clones and leaves some out. The data contain 100,000 to 150,000 clones, 82% of them singletons. Study conclusions and caveats: There were three CMV-associated chains whose specificity for CMV antigens was confirmed in vitro. Associated with cytomegalovirus, according to the listing, were 150 to 200 TCR beta chains.

Note on this clone: Antigen: not known.

What was sequenced was PBMCs. This sequence was found in a woman aged 45 to 65 in good health and CMV-seropositive. The chain has TRBV7-3 and TRBJ2-2; D gene ambiguous. The CDR3 coding sequence is TGTGCCAGCAGCTTAAACGGTCCGAACACCGGGGAGCTGTTTTTT. Its protein is CASSLNGPNTGELFF.